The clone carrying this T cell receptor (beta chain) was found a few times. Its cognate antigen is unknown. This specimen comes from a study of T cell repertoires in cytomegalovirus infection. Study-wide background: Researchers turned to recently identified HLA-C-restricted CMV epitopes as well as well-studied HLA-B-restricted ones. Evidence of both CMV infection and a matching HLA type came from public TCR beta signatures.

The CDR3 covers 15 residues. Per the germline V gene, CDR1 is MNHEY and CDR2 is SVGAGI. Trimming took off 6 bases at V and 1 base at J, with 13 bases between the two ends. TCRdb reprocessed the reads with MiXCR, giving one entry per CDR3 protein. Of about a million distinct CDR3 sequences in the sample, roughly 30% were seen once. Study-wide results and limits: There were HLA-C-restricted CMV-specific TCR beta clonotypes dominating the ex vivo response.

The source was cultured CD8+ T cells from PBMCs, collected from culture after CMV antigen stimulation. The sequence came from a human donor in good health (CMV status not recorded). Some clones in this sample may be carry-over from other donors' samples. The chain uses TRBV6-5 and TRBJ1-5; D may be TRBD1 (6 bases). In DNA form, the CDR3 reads TGTGCCAGCAGAGGCCCGACAGGAAGCAATCAGCCCCAGCATTTT. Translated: CASRGPTGSNQPQHF.